A selection of T cell receptor beta chains follows, all from one sample in a study of blood T cell repertoires in COVID-19. Clones were read by immunoSEQ multiplex PCR, and TCRdb kept only the in-frame ones, dropping some. The sample lists around 260,000 clones, 85% occurring once. Sequencing used peripheral blood. These receptors were collected from a human donor in a cohort sampled during active COVID-19. Both conserved end residues are trimmed from each CDR3. Each record gives: V gene, CDR3 length, CDR3 protein.

v_gene: TRBV5-1; len: 15; CDR3aa: ASSFDTRGQRTGELF
v_gene: TRBV7-6; len: 15; CDR3aa: ASSLGTSDTSSYEQY
v_gene: TRBV18; len: 15; CDR3aa: ASSPLGSGGSTDTQY
v_gene: TRBV4-1; len: 14; CDR3aa: ASSQEGAVANYGYT
v_gene: TRBV5-1; len: 13; CDR3aa: ASSLDVLGGTEAF
v_gene: TRBV11-3; len: 17; CDR3aa: ASSSSNPLRRGPHNEQF
v_gene: TRBV27; len: 13; CDR3aa: ASSPRQAPNEKLF
v_gene: TRBV4-2; len: 14; CDR3aa: ASSQDDGGGHTEAF
v_gene: TRBV5-1; len: 13; CDR3aa: ASSSGASGNNEQF
v_gene: TRBV7-6; len: 13; CDR3aa: ASSLESGRYYEQY
v_gene: TRBV3-1/TRBV3-2; len: 11; CDR3aa: ASSPPGKDEAF
v_gene: TRBV6-5; len: 13; CDR3aa: ASSYSLADTDTQY
v_gene: TRBV20-1; len: 9; CDR3aa: SAARSYGYT
v_gene: TRBV6-5; len: 12; CDR3aa: ASGLAGGTGELF
v_gene: TRBV5-4; len: 12; CDR3aa: ASSDFGGGYGYT
v_gene: TRBV3-1/TRBV3-2; len: 16; CDR3aa: ASSQETGLAGVTGELF
v_gene: TRBV6-1; len: 12; CDR3aa: ASSEAPGTGELF
v_gene: TRBV9; len: 14; CDR3aa: ASSHGTGSYNSPLH
v_gene: TRBV7-2; len: 11; CDR3aa: ASSLDRIGEQY
v_gene: TRBV6-6; len: 14; CDR3aa: ASSRGTGVLPETQY
v_gene: TRBV5-4; len: 12; CDR3aa: ASSYRDRVGGYT
v_gene: TRBV18; len: 16; CDR3aa: ASSIGLEAGVRYNEQF
v_gene: TRBV7-6; len: 13; CDR3aa: ASSRGDGNPYEQY
v_gene: TRBV18; len: 13; CDR3aa: ASSPGKDRGSGYT
v_gene: TRBV4-3; len: 15; CDR3aa: ASSQESAGGVPYEQY
v_gene: TRBV12-3/TRBV12-4; len: 9; CDR3aa: ASSRAYEQY
v_gene: TRBV5-5; len: 15; CDR3aa: ASSSIPGTGNTGELF
v_gene: TRBV10-3; len: 19; CDR3aa: AISEPRGRSSGRASDNEQF
v_gene: TRBV28; len: 15; CDR3aa: ASSLYTPPGTLGKQF
v_gene: TRBV28; len: 11; CDR3aa: ASRLTGLETQY
v_gene: TRBV7-6; len: 14; CDR3aa: ASSHLAGVVYNEQF
v_gene: TRBV6-5; len: 13; CDR3aa: ASSYGRGSSYEQY
v_gene: TRBV9; len: 14; CDR3aa: ASSPRTHSSGNTIY
v_gene: TRBV6-1; len: 13; CDR3aa: ASSEGSGSRNIQY
v_gene: TRBV19; len: 14; CDR3aa: ASSIDPRQGAGGYT
v_gene: TRBV25-1; len: 15; CDR3aa: ASSEGLGLAGGNEQF
v_gene: TRBV4-1; len: 12; CDR3aa: ASSLRSSYNEQF
v_gene: TRBV19; len: 13; CDR3aa: ASSIMTRSGNTIY
v_gene: TRBV2; len: 10; CDR3aa: ASSVTGREQY
v_gene: TRBV28; len: 11; CDR3aa: ASSRDSLNTIY
v_gene: TRBV12-3/TRBV12-4; len: 10; CDR3aa: ASSLPSQKLF
v_gene: TRBV5-1; len: 16; CDR3aa: ASSLVFGTGPLSETQY
v_gene: TRBV7-8; len: 12; CDR3aa: ASSLVQDSQPQH
v_gene: TRBV23-1; len: 12; CDR3aa: ASSRGGNNQPQH
v_gene: TRBV3-1/TRBV3-2; len: 12; CDR3aa: ASSQRGLAHEQY
v_gene: TRBV19; len: 11; CDR3aa: ASSTGAGNTIY
v_gene: TRBV5-4; len: 13; CDR3aa: ASSLMGGSGNTIY
v_gene: TRBV7-9; len: 12; CDR3aa: ASSPGREANIQY
v_gene: TRBV7-2; len: 16; CDR3aa: ASSLEGGASGRTYEQY
v_gene: TRBV18; len: 13; CDR3aa: ASLPSDRAWAEAF
v_gene: TRBV29-1; len: 11; CDR3aa: SGGQGSNTEAF
v_gene: TRBV9; len: 13; CDR3aa: ASSPGGIWSDTQY
v_gene: TRBV19; len: 12; CDR3aa: ASNSRDRRQPQH
v_gene: TRBV18; len: 11; CDR3aa: ASSPQGNTEAF